The 10 T cell receptor beta chains below were found in one sample sequenced in a study of response to subunit inactivated influenza vaccine. TCRdb reanalysed the RT-PCR reads using MiXCR and keeps one entry per CDR3 protein. The table lists hundreds of thousands of distinct CDR3 sequences, 6.5% to 8% of them singletons. Sequencing was performed on PBMCs from blood, taken approximately 25 months after vaccination. The source of these receptors is a man aged 45-69 years who received an inactivated influenza vaccine.

This chain links TRBV2 with TRBJ2-3, with D maybe TRBD1 (7 bases). The CDR3 consists of 14 residues. The V gene lost 5 bases and the J gene lost 5 bases, with 14 bases spanning the gap. CDR1 is SNHLY and CDR2 is FYNNEI in the germline V gene. The CDR3 sequence: CASSHRGGIDTQYF. The CDR3 bases are TGTGCCAGCAGTCACAGGGGAGGCATAGATACGCAGTATTTT.

V usage is TRBV20-1 and J usage is TRBJ2-1, with D uncertain. From germline, CDR1 is DFQATT and CDR2 SNEGSKA (reference sequence). Trimming shortened V by 2 bases and J by 0 bases, and 8 bases separated the two germline ends. The CDR3 totals 14 residues. CDR3 sequence: CSARPGASYNEQFF. The DNA for the CDR3 is TGCAGTGCTAGACCCGGCGCCTCCTACAATGAGCAGTTCTTC.

The table lists this clonotype with many counts. This chain uses TRBV11-1 with TRBJ2-4; TRBD1 might be the D (6 bases). The CDR3 consists of 19 residues. V dropped 4 bases and J dropped 2 bases, with 24 bases sitting between them. CDR1 and CDR2 from the germline V gene are SGHAT and FQDESV (reference sequence). In DNA form, the CDR3 reads TGTGCCAGCAGCTCGCTTAGGGGCGACAGGATTATTTCCAAAAACATTCAGTACTTC. Protein: CASSSLRGDRIISKNIQYF.

This clonotype was seen more than once but under ten times. The CDR3 is CASSLSLGLRETQYF. DNA for the CDR3: TGTGCCAGCAGTTTGAGTCTTGGACTGAGGGAGACCCAGTACTTC. The chain employs TRBV12-3 or TRBV12-4 and TRBJ2-5; tentatively, D is TRBD2 (5 bases). The CDR3 spans 15 residues. The germline V and J ends were trimmed by 3 bases and 5 bases, with 16 bases remaining between them.

This clonotype showed up many times. Here the CDR3 DNA reads TGTGCCAGCAGCCCGGACAAGAACACTGAAGCTTTCTTT. Translating gives CASSPDKNTEAFF. This rearrangement joins TRBV18 to TRBJ1-1; D is possibly TRBD1 (5 bases). The germline gives CDR1 KGHSH, CDR2 LQKENI. Trimming stripped 8 bases from V and 1 base from J, with 11 bases between. CDR3 length equals 13 residues.

This clonotype came up a few times. The chain recombines TRBV10-3 with TRBJ2-1, with a tentative D call TRBD1 (6 bases). Trimming took 6 bases from V and 8 from J, leaving 20 bases between them. Germline V lookup: CDR1 ENHRY, CDR2 SYGVKD. This CDR3 is built from 15 residues. CDR3 DNA sequence: TGTGCCATCAGCCTAGGGGGAATCAGAGGCGATGAGCAGTTCTTC. Encoded protein: CAISLGGIRGDEQFF.

The J gene is TRBJ2-7, the V gene TRBV5-1, with a possible D match to TRBD1 (6 bases). The V gene lost 4 bases and the J gene lost 6 bases, with 14 bases spanning the gap. Per the germline V gene, CDR1 is SGHRS and CDR2 is YFSETQ. There are 13 residues in the CDR3. DNA for the CDR3: TGCGCCAGCAGCAGAAGGCAGGGGCTCGAGCAGTACTTC. This sequence encodes CASSRRQGLEQYF.

The table lists this clonotype with many counts. This CDR3 is CSARDQRGTLGTQYF. The CDR3 DNA sequence: TGCAGTGCTAGAGATCAGCGGGGGACGTTGGGTACGCAGTATTTT. V is TRBV20-1 and J is TRBJ2-3; 8 nucleotides match TRBD2. Losses at the gene ends were 0 bases for V and 8 bases for J; bases not matched to a gene: 10. The CDR3 loop spans 15 amino acids. Germline V CDR1 and CDR2: DFQATT, SNEGSKA (reference sequence).

This chain uses TRBV5-1 with TRBJ2-1; 10 bases are shared with TRBD2. J was trimmed by 5 bases and V by 0 bases; bases with no gene match: 8. The germline CDR1 and CDR2 sequences are SGHRS and YFSETQ. The CDR3 extends over 17 amino acids. The CDR3 nucleotides read TGCGCCAGCAGCTTGGACGCTAGCGGGGGCATTAACAATGAGCAGTTCTTC. Translated: CASSLDASGGINNEQFF.

This clonotype has ten or more counts. This chain joins TRBV5-1 and TRBJ2-5; tentative D call: TRBD2 (5 bases). The V end was cut by 2 bases, the J end by 3 bases, with 11 bases between. Germline CDR1 is SGHRS and CDR2 is YFSETQ. The CDR3 contains 14 residues. CDR3 nucleotide sequence: TGCGCCAGCAGCTTCCTAGCAGTGAAAGAGACCCAGTACTTC. Its protein is CASSFLAVKETQYF.